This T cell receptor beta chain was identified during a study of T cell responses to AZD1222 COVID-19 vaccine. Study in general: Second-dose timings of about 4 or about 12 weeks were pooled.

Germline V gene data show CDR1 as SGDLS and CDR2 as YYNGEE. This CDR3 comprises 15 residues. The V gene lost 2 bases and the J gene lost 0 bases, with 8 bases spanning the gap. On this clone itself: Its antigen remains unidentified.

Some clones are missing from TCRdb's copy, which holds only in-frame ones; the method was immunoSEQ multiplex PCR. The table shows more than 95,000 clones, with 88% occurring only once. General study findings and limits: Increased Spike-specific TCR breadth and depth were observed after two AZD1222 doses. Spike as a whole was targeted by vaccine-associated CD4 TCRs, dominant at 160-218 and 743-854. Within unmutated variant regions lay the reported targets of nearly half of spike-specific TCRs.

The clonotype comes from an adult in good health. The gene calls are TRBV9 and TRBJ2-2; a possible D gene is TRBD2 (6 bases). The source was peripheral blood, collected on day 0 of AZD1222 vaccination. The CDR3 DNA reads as TGTGCCAGCAGCGTTGGCGGGACGAACACCGGGGAGCTGTTTTTT. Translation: CASSVGGTNTGELFF.